Listed here are 13 T cell receptor beta chains from one sample, sequenced in a study of blood T cells in healthy people across ages. For the second PCR, which ran for roughly 7 to 11 cycles, a sample-barcoded 5' primer and a J-beta primer mix were used. TCRdb used MiXCR to reprocess the 5' RACE reads, holding one entry per CDR3 protein. The sample consists of around 1,800,000 distinct CDR3 sequences, about two fifths of them appearing once. Sample: blood. These TCRs come from a human donor in good health.

This clonotype was seen a handful of times. A junction end diverges from the germline sequence, so it may reflect a read error. The chain has TRBV7-6 and TRBJ2-7; possible D gene TRBD2, 5 bases. The V gene's germline CDR1 is SGHVS and CDR2 FNYEAQ. The CDR3 totals 14 residues. The DNA for the CDR3 is TGTGCCAGCAGCTTGCGGGCTTCAGCCTATGAGCAGTACTTC. Its translation is CASSLRASAYEQYF.

This clonotype was seen many times. V usage is TRBV6-6 and J usage is TRBJ2-3; tentative D call: TRBD1 (5 bases). CDR1 is MNHNY and CDR2 is SVGAGI in the germline V gene (reference sequence). V gave up 6 bases and J gave up 4 bases, with 11 bases separating them. The CDR3 is 13 residues long. In DNA, the CDR3 is TGTGCCAGCAGAGGCAGGGCGGCAGATACGCAGTATTTT. Amino acid sequence: CASRGRAADTQYF.

The J gene is TRBJ2-1, the V gene TRBV11-2; a possible D gene is TRBD2 (6 bases). This CDR3 region has 18 residues. Germline CDR1 and CDR2: SGHAT and FQNNGV. V shed 2 bases and J shed 3 bases, with 20 bases lying between them. The CDR3, as DNA: TGTGCCAGCAGCTTATTCCCGGGAGCGGTGGCGGACTACAATGAGCAGTTCTTC. Translating gives CASSLFPGAVADYNEQFF.

V gene TRBV7-2 combines with J gene TRBJ1-6, with D maybe TRBD1 (6 bases). Germline CDR1 SGHTA, CDR2 FQGNSA. The CDR3 is made up of 12 amino acids. V lost 3 bases, J lost 13 bases, and 10 bases lay in between. DNA of the CDR3: TGTGCCAGCAGCTTTGGGGGGCCGCCCCTCCACTTT. As protein: CASSFGGPPLHF.

This chain links TRBV5-5 with TRBJ1-5; no clear D. This CDR3 has 13 residues. Looked up from germline, CDR1 is SGHKS and CDR2 is YYEKEE (reference sequence). V lost 2 bases, J lost 6 bases, and 9 bases lay in between. This chain's CDR3 is CASSFAPFQPQHF. For the CDR3, the DNA is TGTGCCAGCAGCTTCGCCCCGTTTCAGCCCCAGCATTTT.

V is TRBV12-3 or TRBV12-4 and J is TRBJ1-2; a possible D gene is TRBD1 (5 bases). V lost 6 bases and J 0 bases, leaving 14 bases between the germline ends. The CDR3 loop spans 15 amino acids. This CDR3 reads CASSLDSGANYGYTF. CDR3 sequence (DNA): TGTGCCAGCAGCCTAGACAGTGGAGCTAACTATGGCTACACCTTC.

This clonotype has a handful of counts. This rearrangement joins TRBV6-1 to TRBJ2-1, with D perhaps matching TRBD2 (5 bases). This CDR3 region has 14 residues. V was trimmed by 10 bases and J by 6 bases, leaving 19 bases between them. CDR1 MNHNS and CDR2 SASEGT come from the germline V gene. The CDR3 loop is CATLEGTEVNEQFF. In DNA, the CDR3 is TGTGCCACCTTAGAAGGAACGGAGGTCAATGAGCAGTTCTTC.

This clonotype was found a few times. The chain recombines TRBV27 with TRBJ2-5; unclear D gene. The CDR3 sequence is 15 residues long. The V gene's germline CDR1 is MNHEY and CDR2 SMNVEV (reference sequence). Trimming left V 5 bases short and J 2 bases short, with 15 bases between. CDR3 DNA sequence: TGTGCCAGCAGTATCGGTTGGGCCGATCAAGAGACCCAGTACTTC. Amino acids: CASSIGWADQETQYF.

The chain combines TRBV7-9 with TRBJ2-1, with D perhaps TRBD2 (6 bases). The length of the CDR3 is 16 residues. The V end lost 1 base, the J end lost 9 bases, and 19 bases lay between the germline ends. Germline loops: CDR1 SEHNR, CDR2 FQNEAQ (reference sequence). The CDR3 sequence is CASSLGVGLASSEQFF. The CDR3 DNA follows: TGTGCCAGCAGCTTAGGGGTGGGGCTAGCGTCAAGTGAGCAGTTCTTC.

In its sample, this clonotype was seen a few times. The gene calls are TRBV12-3 or TRBV12-4 and TRBJ2-4; TRBD1 is a possible D gene (5 bases). The CDR3 length is 15 residues. The V end lost 3 bases, the J end lost 2 bases, and 11 bases lay between the germline ends. The CDR3 protein is CASSFWGVTKNIQYF. The CDR3 DNA follows: TGTGCCAGCAGTTTTTGGGGCGTAACCAAAAACATTCAGTACTTC.

V gene TRBV4-2 combines with J gene TRBJ2-4, with 7 bases aligning to TRBD2. The CDR3 contains 15 residues. CDR1 and CDR2 (germline): LGHNA, YNFKEQ. The V and J ends lost 1 base and 13 bases, in that order; junction bases with no gene match: 13. The CDR3 coding sequence is TGTGCCAGCAGCCAAGCCCCCTGGGGGGGTAATGAGCAGTACTTC. This sequence encodes CASSQAPWGGNEQYF.

This chain links TRBV29-1 with TRBJ2-4; no firm D call. The J call may be incorrect, as the DNA end agrees better with TRBJ2-7. Per the germline V gene, CDR1 is SQVTM and CDR2 is ANQGSEA. The CDR3 totals 11 residues. The chain's CDR3 is CSVANPVEQYF. DNA of the CDR3: TGCAGCGTTGCCAACCCGGTCGAGCAGTACTTC.

This clonotype was counted between two and nine times. The chain uses TRBV12-3 or TRBV12-4 and TRBJ1-1; 7 bases map to TRBD1. The trim removed 6 bases at V and 9 bases at J, leaving 7 bases unmatched. There are 12 residues in the CDR3. CDR3 bases: TGTGCCAGCAGCCCCGACAGGGCGAAAGCTTTCTTT. This gives the protein CASSPDRAKAFF.